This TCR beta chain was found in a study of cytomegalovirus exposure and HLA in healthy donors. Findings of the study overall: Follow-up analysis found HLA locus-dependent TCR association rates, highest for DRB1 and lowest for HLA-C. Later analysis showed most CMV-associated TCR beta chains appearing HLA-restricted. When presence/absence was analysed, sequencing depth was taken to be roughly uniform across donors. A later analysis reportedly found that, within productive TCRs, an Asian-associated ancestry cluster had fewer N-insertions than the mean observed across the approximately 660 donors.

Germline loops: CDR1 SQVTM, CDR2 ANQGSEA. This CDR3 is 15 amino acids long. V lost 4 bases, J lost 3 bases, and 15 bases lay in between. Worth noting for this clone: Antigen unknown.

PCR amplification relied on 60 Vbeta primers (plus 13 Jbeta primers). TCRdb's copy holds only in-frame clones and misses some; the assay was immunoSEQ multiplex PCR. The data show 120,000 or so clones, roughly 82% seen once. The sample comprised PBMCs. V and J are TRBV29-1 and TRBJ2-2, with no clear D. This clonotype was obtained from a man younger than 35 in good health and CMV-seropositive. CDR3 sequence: CSVGLPETYTGELFF. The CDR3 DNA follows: TGCAGCGTTGGATTGCCGGAGACCTACACCGGGGAGCTGTTTTTT.